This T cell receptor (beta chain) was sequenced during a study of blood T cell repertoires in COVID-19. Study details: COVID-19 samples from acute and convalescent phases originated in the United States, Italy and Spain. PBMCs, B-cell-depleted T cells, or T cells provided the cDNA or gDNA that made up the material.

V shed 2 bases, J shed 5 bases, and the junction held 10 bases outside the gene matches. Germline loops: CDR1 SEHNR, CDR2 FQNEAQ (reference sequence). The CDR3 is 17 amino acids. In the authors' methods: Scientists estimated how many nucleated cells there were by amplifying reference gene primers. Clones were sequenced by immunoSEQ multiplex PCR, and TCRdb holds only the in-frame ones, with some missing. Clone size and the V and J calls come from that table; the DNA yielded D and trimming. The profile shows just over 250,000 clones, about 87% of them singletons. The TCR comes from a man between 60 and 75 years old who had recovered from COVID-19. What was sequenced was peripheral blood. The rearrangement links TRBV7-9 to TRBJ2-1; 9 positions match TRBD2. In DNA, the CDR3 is TGTGCCAGCAGCTTATTGGGTAGCGGGGGAGCTGACAATGAGCAGTTCTTC. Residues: CASSLLGSGGADNEQFF.